A selection of T cell receptor beta chains follows, all from one sample in a study of control samples from healthy donors and cancer patients. Repertoires were generated with immunoSEQ multiplex PCR, while TCRdb's copy carries only in-frame clones and drops some. The table records about 69,000 clones, 84% of them present only once. Specimen: PBMCs. Receptors originate from a woman aged 45-60 years with lung cancer. Each CDR3 is given with its conserved first and last residue. D genes are given only for firm matches. Size values are once, few and many counts, or a class for expanded clones, and some rows have none.

V gene	clone size	D gene	J gene	CDR3 protein	CDR3 DNA
TRBV5-1	NA	NA	TRBJ2-1	CASSPPYRVDEQFF	TGCGCCAGCAGCCCCCCATACAGGGTTGATGAGCAGTTCTTC
TRBV6-4	NA	NA	TRBJ1-5	CASSPGIDSNQPQHF	TGTGCCAGCAGCCCTGGGATCGATAGCAATCAGCCCCAGCATTTT
TRBV5-6	NA	NA	TRBJ1-1	CASSLVSRIGTEAFF	TGTGCCAGCAGCTTGGTGTCCCGGATAGGGACTGAAGCTTTCTTT
TRBV5-1	NA	TRBD1	TRBJ1-1	CASSYSTGGTEAFF	TGCGCCAGCAGCTACTCTACAGGGGGCACTGAAGCTTTCTTT
TRBV9	NA	NA	TRBJ1-4	CASSVGQGKEKLFF	TGTGCCAGCAGCGTAGGGCAGGGAAAGGAAAAACTGTTTTTT
TRBV12-3/TRBV12-4	NA	TRBD1	TRBJ1-5	CASTGGSNQPQHF	TGTGCCAGTACAGGGGGGAGCAATCAGCCCCAGCATTTT
TRBV12-3/TRBV12-4	NA	TRBD1	TRBJ1-4	CASSHRTGEKLFF	TGTGCCAGCAGTCATAGGACAGGGGAAAAACTGTTTTTT
TRBV12-3/TRBV12-4	NA	NA	TRBJ1-5	CASSFGSNQPQHF	TGTGCCAGCAGTTTTGGCAGCAATCAGCCCCAGCATTTT
TRBV18	NA	NA	TRBJ1-1	CASSPLEVGAGTEAFF	TGTGCCAGCTCACCCCTAGAGGTAGGGGCGGGCACTGAAGCTTTCTTT
TRBV14	few	NA	TRBJ1-6	CASSLRTVNSPLHF	TGTGCCAGCAGCCTACGGACGGTAAATTCACCCCTCCACTTT
TRBV5-1	few	NA	TRBJ1-1	CASSLDYNTEAFF	TGCGCCAGCAGCTTGGATTATAACACTGAAGCTTTCTTT
TRBV27	once	NA	TRBJ2-1	CASSPVGGGKDEQFF	TGTGCCAGCAGCCCTGTCGGGGGCGGGAAGGATGAGCAGTTCTTC
TRBV2	NA	NA	TRBJ1-5	CASTQTSSNQPQHF	TGTGCCAGCACCCAGACCTCTAGCAATCAGCCCCAGCATTTT
TRBV4-1	NA	NA	TRBJ2-7	CASSQDRAGTYEQYF	TGCGCCAGCAGCCAAGATCGTGCAGGAACCTACGAGCAGTACTTC
TRBV5-1	once	TRBD2	TRBJ2-3	CASSVAGSSDTQYF	TGCGCCAGCAGCGTAGCGGGTTCGTCTGATACGCAGTATTTT
TRBV4-1	few	TRBD1	TRBJ1-1	CASSFTWDRTYMNTEAFF	TGCGCCAGCAGCTTTACATGGGACAGGACTTACATGAACACTGAAGCTTTCTTT
TRBV13	NA	TRBD1	TRBJ1-4	CASSLGQGAGEKLFF	TGTGCCAGCAGCTTAGGGCAGGGGGCGGGTGAAAAACTGTTTTTT
TRBV6-6	once	NA	TRBJ1-1	CASTWNTEAFF	TGTGCCAGCACGTGGAACACTGAAGCTTTCTTT
TRBV18	NA	TRBD2	TRBJ2-5	CASSPTGEGETQYF	TGTGCCAGCTCACCGACGGGGGAGGGAGAGACCCAGTACTTC
TRBV14	NA	NA	TRBJ1-4	CASSQPGVNEKLFF	TGTGCCAGCAGCCAACCTGGGGTTAATGAAAAACTGTTTTTT
TRBV12-3/TRBV12-4	NA	NA	TRBJ2-5	CASSGELETQYF	TGTGCCAGCAGTGGGGAGTTAGAGACCCAGTACTTC
TRBV6-5	NA	TRBD1	TRBJ2-4	CASRYRDRGIGYIQYF	TGTGCCAGCAGATACCGGGACAGGGGTATTGGTTACATTCAGTACTTC
TRBV7-2	NA	NA	TRBJ2-1	CASSPRLATVGNEQFF	TGTGCCAGCAGCCCTCGGCTAGCGACCGTGGGGAATGAGCAGTTCTTC